What follows are 30 T cell receptor beta chains derived from one specimen sequenced in a study of T cells in Graves' hyperthyroidism and ophthalmopathy. Researchers amplified the TCR beta CDR3 regions from RNA transcripts. RT-PCR in the first round (using the HTBI primer set) targeted the TCR CDR3. MiXCR, applied by TCRdb to the multiplex PCR reads, yields one record per CDR3 protein. The sample has approximately 370,000 distinct CDR3 sequences; approximately 15% are singletons. Sequencing was done on a sample of blood. These TCRs come from a woman aged 25-40 years with Graves' hyperthyroidism.

This clonotype was seen many times. The rearrangement joins TRBV27 to TRBJ2-1, with TRBD2 identical over 10 bases. Looked up from germline, CDR1 is MNHEY and CDR2 is SMNVEV (reference sequence). J was trimmed by 3 bases and V by 2 bases; bases with no gene match: 4. The CDR3 runs 16 residues. CDR3: CASSLALAGGYNEQFF. The CDR3 DNA is TGTGCCAGCAGTTTAGCGTTAGCGGGGGGCTACAATGAGCAGTTCTTC.

A remark on this clonotype: A much more abundant neighbour one base away suggests this may be a read error. The CDR3 reads CTSSWDTGTSGNEQFF. The CDR3, as DNA: TGCACCAGCAGTTGGGATACCGGGACTAGCGGGAATGAGCAGTTCTTC. The chain joins TRBV5-1 to TRBJ2-1; 12 nucleotides agree with TRBD2. The CDR3 covers 16 residues. The V gene's germline CDR1 is SGHRS and CDR2 YFSETQ. Supplemented by reference TRBV5-1 and TRBJ2-1, the full variable domain reads KAGVTQTPRYLIKTRGQQVTLSCSPISGHRSVSWYQQTPGQGLQFLFEYFSETQRNKGNFPGRFSGRQFSNSRSEMNVSTLELGDSALYLCTSSWDTGTSGNEQFFGPGTRLTVL.

Only a few counts were recorded for this clonotype. The J gene is TRBJ2-7, the V gene TRBV3-1, with 7 nucleotides matching TRBD2. This CDR3 is 16 amino acids long. The junction had 12 bases not matched to a gene; V was cut back by 5 bases and J by 2 bases. CDR1 is LGHDT and CDR2 is YNNKEL in the germline V gene (reference sequence). CDR3 sequence: CASSSEGLTLAYEQYF. The CDR3 DNA reads TGTGCCAGCAGCTCTGAGGGACTAACCTTGGCCTACGAGCAGTACTTC.

The chain employs TRBV9 and TRBJ1-5; D is perhaps TRBD1 (5 bases). V was cut by 3 bases and J by 6 bases, with 13 bases left in between. Germline V lookup: CDR1 SGDLS, CDR2 YYNGEE. The CDR3 runs to 14 residues. In DNA, the CDR3 is TGTGCCAGCAGCGAGGACCCGGGGGGTCAGCCCCAGCATTTT. Its translation is CASSEDPGGQPQHF.

This clonotype was picked up many times. This rearrangement joins TRBV28 to TRBJ1-1; the D gene is possibly TRBD1 (5 bases). Germline V gives CDR1 MDHEN, CDR2 SYDVKM. There are 15 residues in the CDR3. The ends were cut back, 6 bases at V and 1 base at J, with 15 bases in the middle. CDR3 region: CASRPGGSRNTEAFF. DNA for the CDR3: TGTGCCAGCAGACCCGGGGGGTCAAGGAACACTGAAGCTTTCTTT.

This clonotype was picked up many times. Here the CDR3 reads CASSSPRDPHIGQPQHF. The CDR3 coding sequence is TGTGCCAGCAGCTCTCCCCGGGACCCCCACATCGGTCAGCCCCAGCATTTT. V usage is TRBV28 and J usage is TRBJ1-5, with TRBD1 as a possible D gene (5 bases). Between the trimmed V and J ends, which lost 6 bases and 6 bases, there was a span of 24 bases. CDR1 MDHEN and CDR2 SYDVKM come from the germline V gene. The CDR3 has 17 amino acids.

This clonotype was counted at least ten times. The genes are TRBV7-3 and TRBJ2-1; D remains unclear. The CDR3 totals 13 residues. The germline V gene encodes CDR1 SGHTA and CDR2 FQGTGA. Trimming shortened V by 1 base and J by 4 bases, and 5 bases separated the two germline ends. The CDR3 protein is CASSLNGYNEQFF. The CDR3 DNA reads as TGTGCCAGCAGCTTAAACGGTTACAATGAGCAGTTCTTC.

This clonotype was recorded a few times. The gene calls are TRBV12-3 or TRBV12-4 and TRBJ2-2, with a possible D match to TRBD1 (7 bases). CDR3 length: 17 amino acids. The V end lost 6 bases, the J end lost 1 base, and 18 bases lay between the germline ends. The CDR3 region has the DNA TGTGCCAGCAGCCCCTCGGGGGACAGAGAGAACACCGGGGAGCTGTTTTTT. The encoded protein is CASSPSGDRENTGELFF.

The sample holds many counts of this clonotype. This rearrangement joins TRBV27 to TRBJ2-7; 12 bases match TRBD2. Germline V lookup: CDR1 MNHEY, CDR2 SMNVEV (reference sequence). V trimming: 6 bases; J trimming: 3 bases; junction bases outside the gene matches: 18. The length of the CDR3 is 19 residues. CDR3 nucleotide sequence: TGTGCCAGCAGCCTCGATGAGGAACTAGCGGGAGGACGAAACTACGAGCAGTACTTC. Its protein product is CASSLDEELAGGRNYEQYF.

This clonotype showed up many times. The chain has TRBV2 and TRBJ2-7; D is unclear. Germline V gene lookup returns CDR1 SNHLY and CDR2 FYNNEI. This CDR3 comprises 16 residues. V lost 4 bases and J 0 bases, leaving 16 bases between the germline ends. Written as DNA, the CDR3 is TGTGCCAGCAGTGGGTCCCCTGGCGGAAACTCCTACGAGCAGTACTTC. This translates into CASSGSPGGNSYEQYF.

In its sample, this clonotype was seen a few times. This CDR3 reads CASSLTTSGVQETQYF. DNA of the CDR3: TGCGCCAGCAGCTTAACGACTAGCGGGGTCCAAGAGACCCAGTACTTC. The chain uses TRBV5-1 and TRBJ2-5, with 11 bases that match TRBD2. This CDR3 region has 16 residues. Germline CDR1 is SGHRS and CDR2 is YFSETQ. Germline trimming cut 2 bases from V and 1 base from J; bases unmatched to any gene: 4.

This clonotype was detected a few times. This chain uses TRBV5-4 with TRBJ1-2; 9 bases align to TRBD1. The CDR3 extends over 15 amino acids. V lost 5 bases, J lost 5 bases, and 10 bases stayed unmatched. Germline CDR1 and CDR2: SGHNT and YYREEE (reference sequence). The CDR3 here is CASRVDRGVGYGYTF. As DNA, the CDR3 is TGTGCCAGCAGAGTGGACAGGGGCGTGGGATATGGCTACACCTTC.

This clonotype has a count of ten or more. The CDR3 DNA reads as TGTGCCAGCAGGCCCGGGACTAGCGGACTCTACGAGCAGTACTTC. As protein: CASRPGTSGLYEQYF. This chain connects TRBV6-1 to TRBJ2-7; the match to TRBD2 covers 11 bases. Germline assignment: CDR1 MNHNS and CDR2 SASEGT. The CDR3 is 15 residues long. V shed 6 bases and J 3 bases; nucleotides not matched to a gene: 7.

In its sample, this clonotype was seen a few times. One end of the junction fails to match germline, which may point to a read error. This rearrangement joins TRBV6-1 to TRBJ2-4, with 13 bases identical to TRBD2. Germline CDR1 and CDR2: MNHNS and SASEGT. The CDR3 spans 17 residues. The CDR3 is CARSGTSGDIAKNIQYF. The CDR3 DNA reads TGTGCCAGGAGTGGGACTAGCGGGGATATAGCCAAAAACATTCAGTACTTC.

This clonotype turned up a few times. The chain combines TRBV12-3 or TRBV12-4 with TRBJ2-2; D is perhaps TRBD2 (5 bases). Trimming cost V 4 bases and J 4 bases, with 10 bases left between them. The CDR3 runs to 14 residues. The CDR3 region is CASSSDYGTGELFF. The CDR3 DNA is TGTGCCAGCAGTTCCGACTACGGCACCGGGGAGCTGTTTTTT.

The J gene is TRBJ2-1, the V gene TRBV24-1, with TRBD2 as a possible D gene (5 bases). V lost 3 bases and J lost 6, with 11 bases in between. Germline V lookup: CDR1 KGHDR, CDR2 SFDVKD. The CDR3 is 14 residues long. The CDR3 is CATSDVLAANEQFF. The CDR3 DNA reads as TGTGCCACCAGTGATGTTCTAGCCGCCAATGAGCAGTTCTTC.

This clonotype appeared many times. The chain joins TRBV7-2 to TRBJ2-3; no clear D. Germline-derived CDR1 and CDR2 are SGHTA and FQGNSA. The germline V and J ends were trimmed by 7 bases and 4 bases, with 21 bases remaining between them. The CDR3 runs to 16 residues. CDR3 in amino acids: CASKVGPGFGADTQYF. The CDR3 DNA sequence: TGTGCCAGCAAAGTAGGGCCGGGTTTTGGCGCAGATACGCAGTATTTT.

The gene calls are TRBV20-1 and TRBJ1-1; unclear D gene. The CDR3 is 11 residues long. The germline gives CDR1 DFQATT, CDR2 SNEGSKA (reference sequence). V lost 0 bases, J lost 6 bases, and 5 bases lay in between. Here the CDR3 reads CSAREPAEAFF. CDR3 bases: TGCAGTGCTAGAGAACCGGCTGAAGCTTTCTTT.

This clonotype was detected ten times or more. This chain links TRBV24-1 with TRBJ2-5; 7 bases are a match to TRBD1. The length of the CDR3 is 15 residues. Trimming at V came to 5 bases and at J to 2 bases, leaving 7 bases not matched to a gene. Germline V CDR1 and CDR2: KGHDR, SFDVKD. CDR3 DNA sequence: TGTGCCACCAGTGTCCTAGGGGGCAGGCAAGAGACCCAGTACTTC. Amino acids: CATSVLGGRQETQYF.

This clonotype has at least ten counts. The V call is TRBV7-9, the J call TRBJ2-3, with a possible D match to TRBD2 (5 bases). Germline assignment: CDR1 SEHNR and CDR2 FQNEAQ (reference sequence). The CDR3 is 15 amino acids. V lost 3 bases, J lost 4 bases, and 14 bases lay in between. In nucleotides, the CDR3 is TGTGCCAGCAGCTTGGAACTAGGTGGCGCAGATACGCAGTATTTT. It is translated as CASSLELGGADTQYF.

The chain couples TRBV6-1 to TRBJ2-7; D is perhaps TRBD2 (6 bases). This CDR3 spans 13 amino acids. V was cut by 5 bases and J by 3 bases, with 11 bases left in between. The germline V gene has CDR1 MNHNS and CDR2 SASEGT. CDR3 sequence: CASSLRENYEQYF. CDR3 nucleotide sequence: TGTGCCAGCAGTCTCCGGGAGAACTACGAGCAGTACTTC.

This chain links TRBV2 with TRBJ2-6; no reliable D call. The CDR3 consists of 14 residues. V dropped 6 bases and J dropped 4 bases, with 10 bases sitting between them. Germline values: CDR1 SNHLY, CDR2 FYNNEI. CDR3 sequence: CASRSSSGANVLTF. CDR3 coding DNA: TGTGCCAGCAGGTCAAGCTCCGGGGCCAACGTCCTGACTTTC.

This clonotype was picked up a small number of times. The rearrangement uses TRBV12-3 or TRBV12-4 and TRBJ2-1; TRBD2 is a possible D gene (6 bases). The CDR3 is made up of 17 amino acids. Deletions cut 4 bases from V and 0 bases from J, with 16 bases between. The DNA for the CDR3 is TGTGCCAGCAGTTCCCGGGGGAGCAGGAGCTCCTACAATGAGCAGTTCTTC. It translates to CASSSRGSRSSYNEQFF.

The chain is built from TRBV28 and TRBJ2-3; 9 bases are a match to TRBD1. The germline V gene encodes CDR1 MDHEN and CDR2 SYDVKM. The CDR3 length is 16 residues. V was clipped by 4 bases and J by 2 bases; unmatched bases: 7. CDR3 protein: CASSSTGTGTTDTQYF. CDR3 in DNA: TGTGCCAGCAGTTCGACCGGGACAGGGACCACAGATACGCAGTATTTT.

Details on this clonotype: The junction shows a germline mismatch at one end, possibly a read error. The genes are TRBV20-1 and TRBJ2-3, with D possibly called TRBD1 or TRBD2 (5 bases each). The CDR3 has 16 residues. Germline CDR1 reads DFQATT; CDR2 reads SNEGSKA (reference sequence). The CDR3 DNA reads TGCAGTGCTGGAGACTTAGGGGACGGTTTGGAAGATACGCAGTATTTT. Protein product: CSAGDLGDGLEDTQYF.

This clonotype was observed many times. The V and J genes are TRBV29-1 and TRBJ2-3; TRBD1 matches at 7 bases. CDR1 is SQVTM and CDR2 is ANQGSEA in the germline V gene. V lost 7 bases to trimming and J lost 0 bases; unmatched junction nucleotides: 7. The CDR3 loop spans 14 amino acids. DNA of the CDR3: TGCAGCGCCGCCAGGGGGTCTAGCACAGATACGCAGTATTTT. It encodes CSAARGSSTDTQYF.

This clonotype appeared many times. The chain has TRBV28 and TRBJ2-3; TRBD1 matches at 7 bases. With V trimmed by 5 bases and J by 2 bases, 7 bases remained unmatched. Per germline, CDR1 MDHEN and CDR2 SYDVKM. The CDR3 sequence is 15 residues long. The CDR3 reads CASSPSTGNTDTQYF. The DNA of the CDR3 is TGTGCCAGCAGTCCCTCGACAGGGAACACAGATACGCAGTATTTT.

V is TRBV6-2 or TRBV6-3 and J is TRBJ2-1, with 12 bases matching TRBD1. The V and J ends lost 8 bases and 10 bases, in that order; junction bases with no gene match: 21. The CDR3 is 18 amino acids. From germline, CDR1 is MNHEY and CDR2 SVGEGT. The CDR3: CASRPGQGARSPLREQFF. CDR3 DNA: TGTGCCAGCCGTCCGGGACAGGGGGCTAGAAGCCCCCTTAGGGAGCAGTTCTTC.

Ten or more counts support this clonotype. The CDR3 sequence is CASSFSRAETQYF. The DNA of the CDR3 is TGTGCCAGCAGTTTTAGTAGAGCGGAGACCCAGTACTTC. The J gene is TRBJ2-5, the V gene TRBV12-3 or TRBV12-4; unclear D gene. Trimming pared 3 bases from V and 5 bases from J, leaving 10 bases between. This CDR3 has 13 residues.

Concerning this clonotype itself: This may be a read error: a much more frequent sequence differs by one nucleotide. The chain recombines TRBV7-3 with TRBJ2-7; 12 bases fit TRBD2. CDR3 length: 15 amino acids. Germline values: CDR1 SGHTA, CDR2 FQGTGA. V was clipped by 7 bases and J by 6 bases; unmatched bases: 10. The CDR3 loop is CASIHGLAGTSEQYF. CDR3 DNA sequence: TGTGCCAGCATCCATGGACTAGCGGGAACCAGCGAGCAGTACTTC. The variable domain in full, with the rest retrieved from reference TRBV7-3 and TRBJ2-7, is GAGVSQTPSNKVTEKGKYVELRCDPISGHTALYWYRQSLGQGPEFLIYFQGTGAADDSGLPNDRFFAVRPEGSVSTLKIQRTERGDSAVYLCASIHGLAGTSEQYFGPGTRLTVT.